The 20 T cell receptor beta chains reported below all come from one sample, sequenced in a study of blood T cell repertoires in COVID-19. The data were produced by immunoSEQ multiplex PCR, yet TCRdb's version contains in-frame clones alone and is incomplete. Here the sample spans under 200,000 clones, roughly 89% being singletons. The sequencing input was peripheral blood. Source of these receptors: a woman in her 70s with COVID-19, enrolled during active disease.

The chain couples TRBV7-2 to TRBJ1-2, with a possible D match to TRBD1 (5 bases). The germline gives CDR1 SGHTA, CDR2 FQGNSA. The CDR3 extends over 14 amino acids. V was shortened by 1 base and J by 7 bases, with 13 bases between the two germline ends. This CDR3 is CASSLGPTRGGYTF. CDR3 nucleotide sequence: TGTGCCAGCAGCTTAGGCCCGACAAGGGGTGGCTACACCTTC.

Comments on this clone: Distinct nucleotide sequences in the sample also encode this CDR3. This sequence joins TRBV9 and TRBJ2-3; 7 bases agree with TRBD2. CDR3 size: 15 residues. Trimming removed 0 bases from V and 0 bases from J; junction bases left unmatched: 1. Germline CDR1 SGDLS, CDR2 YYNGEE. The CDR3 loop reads CASSVDGGSTDTQYF. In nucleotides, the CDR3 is TGTGCCAGCAGCGTAGACGGGGGGAGCACAGATACGCAGTATTTT.

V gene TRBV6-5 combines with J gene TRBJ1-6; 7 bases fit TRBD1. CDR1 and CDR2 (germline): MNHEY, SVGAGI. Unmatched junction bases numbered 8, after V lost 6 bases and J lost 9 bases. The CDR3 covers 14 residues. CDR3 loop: CASSSDRSISPLHF. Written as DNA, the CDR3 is TGTGCCAGCAGCTCGGACAGGTCCATTTCACCCCTCCACTTT.

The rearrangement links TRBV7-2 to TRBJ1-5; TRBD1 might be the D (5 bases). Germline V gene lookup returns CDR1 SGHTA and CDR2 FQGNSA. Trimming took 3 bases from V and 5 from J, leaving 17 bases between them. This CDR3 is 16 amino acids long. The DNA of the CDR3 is TGTGCCAGCAGCTTTTCCCTGGGCAGGGCGGATCAGCCCCAGCATTTT. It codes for CASSFSLGRADQPQHF.

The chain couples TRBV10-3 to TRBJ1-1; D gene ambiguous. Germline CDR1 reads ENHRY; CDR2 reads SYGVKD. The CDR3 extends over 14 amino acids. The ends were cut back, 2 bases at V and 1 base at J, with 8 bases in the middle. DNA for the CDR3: TGTGCCATCAGTGAGGGTCCAGGGAACACTGAAGCTTTCTTT. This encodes CAISEGPGNTEAFF.

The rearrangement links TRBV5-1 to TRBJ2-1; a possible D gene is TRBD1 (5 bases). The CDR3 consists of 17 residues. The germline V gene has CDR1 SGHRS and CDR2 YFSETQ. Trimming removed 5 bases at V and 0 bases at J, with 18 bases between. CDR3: CASSSAGQSRSYNEQFF. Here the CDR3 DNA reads TGCGCCAGCAGTTCCGCAGGGCAGTCTCGCTCCTACAATGAGCAGTTCTTC.

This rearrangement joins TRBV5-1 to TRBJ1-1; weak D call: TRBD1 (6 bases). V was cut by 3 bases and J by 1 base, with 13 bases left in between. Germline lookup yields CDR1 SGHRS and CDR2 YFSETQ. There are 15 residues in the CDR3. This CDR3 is CASSSRTVRNTEAFF. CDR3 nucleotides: TGCGCCAGCAGCTCCCGGACAGTCAGGAACACTGAAGCTTTCTTT.

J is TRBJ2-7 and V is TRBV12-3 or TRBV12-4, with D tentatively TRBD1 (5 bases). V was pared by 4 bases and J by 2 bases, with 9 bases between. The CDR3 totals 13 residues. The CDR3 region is CASSSTATYEQYF. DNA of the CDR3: TGTGCCAGCAGTTCGACAGCCACCTACGAGCAGTACTTC.

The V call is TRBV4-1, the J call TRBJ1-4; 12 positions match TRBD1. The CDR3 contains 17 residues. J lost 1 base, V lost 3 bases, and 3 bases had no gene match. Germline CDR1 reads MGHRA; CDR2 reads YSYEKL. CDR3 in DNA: TGCGCCAGCAGCCAGGGACAGGGGGCGTTAACTAATGAAAAACTGTTTTTT. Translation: CASSQGQGALTNEKLFF.

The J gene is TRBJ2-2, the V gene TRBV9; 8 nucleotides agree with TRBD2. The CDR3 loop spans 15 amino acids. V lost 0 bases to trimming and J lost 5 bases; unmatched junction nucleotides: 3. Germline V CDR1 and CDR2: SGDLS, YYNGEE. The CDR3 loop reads CASSVGLAGTGELFF. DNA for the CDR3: TGTGCCAGCAGCGTAGGGCTAGCGGGTACCGGGGAGCTGTTTTTT.

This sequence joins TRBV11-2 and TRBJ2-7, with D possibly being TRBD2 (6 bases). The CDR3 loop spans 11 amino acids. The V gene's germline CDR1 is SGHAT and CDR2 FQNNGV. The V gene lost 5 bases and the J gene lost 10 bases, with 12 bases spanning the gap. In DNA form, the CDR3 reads TGTGCCAGCAGCCGAGGAGGGCTTCAGTACTTC. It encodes CASSRGGLQYF.

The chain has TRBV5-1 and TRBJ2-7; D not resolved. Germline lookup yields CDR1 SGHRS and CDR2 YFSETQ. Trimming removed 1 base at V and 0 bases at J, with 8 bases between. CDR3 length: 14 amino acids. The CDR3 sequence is CASSLYESSYEQYF. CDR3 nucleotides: TGCGCCAGCAGCTTGTACGAGAGCTCCTACGAGCAGTACTTC.

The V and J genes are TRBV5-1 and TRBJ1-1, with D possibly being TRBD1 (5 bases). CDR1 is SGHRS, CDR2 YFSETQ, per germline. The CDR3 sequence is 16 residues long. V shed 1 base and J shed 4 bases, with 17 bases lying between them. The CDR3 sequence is CASSLLSGRVGTEAFF. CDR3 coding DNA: TGCGCCAGCAGCTTGTTATCGGGCAGGGTGGGCACTGAAGCTTTCTTT.

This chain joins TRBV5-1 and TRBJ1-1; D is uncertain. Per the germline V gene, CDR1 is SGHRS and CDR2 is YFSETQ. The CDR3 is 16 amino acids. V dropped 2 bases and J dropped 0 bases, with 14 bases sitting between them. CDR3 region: CASSFGSGIVNTEAFF. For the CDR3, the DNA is TGCGCCAGCAGCTTCGGATCAGGAATCGTGAACACTGAAGCTTTCTTT.

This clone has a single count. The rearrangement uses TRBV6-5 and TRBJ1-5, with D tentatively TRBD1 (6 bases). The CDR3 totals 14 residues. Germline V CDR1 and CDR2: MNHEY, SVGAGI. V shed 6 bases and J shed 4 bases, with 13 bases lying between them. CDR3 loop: CASRPQGPNQPQHF. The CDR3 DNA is TGTGCCAGCAGACCCCAGGGGCCAAATCAGCCCCAGCATTTT.

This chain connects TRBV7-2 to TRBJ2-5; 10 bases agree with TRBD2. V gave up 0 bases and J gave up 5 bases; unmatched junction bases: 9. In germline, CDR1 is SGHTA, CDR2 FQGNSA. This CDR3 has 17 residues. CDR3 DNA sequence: TGTGCCAGCAGCTTAGCTATTAGCGGGGGGTCCGGGGAGACCCAGTACTTC. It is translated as CASSLAISGGSGETQYF.

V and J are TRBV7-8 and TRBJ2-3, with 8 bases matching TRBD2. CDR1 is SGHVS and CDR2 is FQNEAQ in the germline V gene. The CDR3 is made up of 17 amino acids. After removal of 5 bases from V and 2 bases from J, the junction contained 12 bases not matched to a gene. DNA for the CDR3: TGTGCCAGCAGCCGAGGGGGAGCGGGGGCCTACACAGATACGCAGTATTTT. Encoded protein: CASSRGGAGAYTDTQYF.

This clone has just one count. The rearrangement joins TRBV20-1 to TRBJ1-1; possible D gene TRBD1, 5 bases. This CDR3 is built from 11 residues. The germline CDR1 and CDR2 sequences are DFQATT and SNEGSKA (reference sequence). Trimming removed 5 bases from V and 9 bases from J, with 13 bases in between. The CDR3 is CSAYPDRKAFF. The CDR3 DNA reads TGCAGTGCTTACCCAGACAGAAAAGCTTTCTTT.

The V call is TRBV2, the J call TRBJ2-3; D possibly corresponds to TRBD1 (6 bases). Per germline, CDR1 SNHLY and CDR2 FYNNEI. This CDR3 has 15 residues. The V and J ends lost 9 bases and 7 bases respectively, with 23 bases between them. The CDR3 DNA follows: TGTGCCAGGCAAGGAAGTCAGGGGACGGGAAATACGCAGTATTTT. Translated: CARQGSQGTGNTQYF.

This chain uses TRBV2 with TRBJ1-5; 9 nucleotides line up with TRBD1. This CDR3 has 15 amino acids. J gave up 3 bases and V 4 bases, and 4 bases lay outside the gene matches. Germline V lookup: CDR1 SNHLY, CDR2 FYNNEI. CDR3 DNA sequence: TGTGCCAGCAGTGCGGGACAGGGCTCCAATCAGCCCCAGCATTTT. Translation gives CASSAGQGSNQPQHF.